This T cell receptor (beta chain) stems from a study of cytomegalovirus exposure and HLA in healthy donors. Looking at the study overall: Caucasian-associated ancestry cluster membership applied to just over 80% of 300 to 450 genotyped donors. Findings and limits, study-wide: For most TCR beta V segments, an earlier analysis put the productive rate at about 87% or about 30% of the time.

PCR primers comprised 60 Vbeta and 13 Jbeta primers. Sequencing was performed with immunoSEQ multiplex PCR; in TCRdb, only in-frame clones are kept and a portion is missing. The sample table includes 100,000 to 150,000 clones. CDR3 length: 14 residues. With 2 bases clipped from V and 8 bases from J, the junction kept 5 bases outside the gene matches. The V gene's germline CDR1 is SEHNR and CDR2 FQNEAQ (reference sequence). To note about this clone: Its antigen is not known.

The V and J genes are TRBV7-9 and TRBJ1-4; 7 bases line up with TRBD1. The sequencing sample was made of PBMCs. This sequence originates from a man aged 40-49 years in good health and CMV-seronegative. CDR3 coding DNA: TGTGCCAGCAGCTTAACAGGGGCAGGGGAAAAACTGTTTTTT. Amino acid sequence: CASSLTGAGEKLFF.